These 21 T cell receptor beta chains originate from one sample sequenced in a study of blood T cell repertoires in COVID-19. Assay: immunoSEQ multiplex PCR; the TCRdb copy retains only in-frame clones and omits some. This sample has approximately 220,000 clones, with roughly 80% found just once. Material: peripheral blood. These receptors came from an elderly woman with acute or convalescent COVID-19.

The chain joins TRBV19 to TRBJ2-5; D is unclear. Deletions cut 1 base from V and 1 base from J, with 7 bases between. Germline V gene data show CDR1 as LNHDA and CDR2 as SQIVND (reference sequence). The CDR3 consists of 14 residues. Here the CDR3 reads CASSIGGFQETQYF. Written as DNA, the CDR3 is TGTGCCAGTAGTATAGGAGGCTTCCAAGAGACCCAGTACTTC.

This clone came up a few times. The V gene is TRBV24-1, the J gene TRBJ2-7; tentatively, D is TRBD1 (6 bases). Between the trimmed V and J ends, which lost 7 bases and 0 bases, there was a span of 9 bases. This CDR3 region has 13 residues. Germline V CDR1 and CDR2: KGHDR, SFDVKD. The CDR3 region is CATSSDSSYEQYF. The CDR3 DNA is TGTGCCACCAGCTCGGACAGCTCCTACGAGCAGTACTTC.

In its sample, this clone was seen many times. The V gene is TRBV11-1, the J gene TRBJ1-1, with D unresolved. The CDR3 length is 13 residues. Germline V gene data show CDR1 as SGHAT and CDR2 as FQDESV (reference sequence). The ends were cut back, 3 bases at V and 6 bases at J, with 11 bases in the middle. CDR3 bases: TGTGCCAGCAGCTTCGGGAGACACGCTGAAGCTTTCTTT. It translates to CASSFGRHAEAFF.

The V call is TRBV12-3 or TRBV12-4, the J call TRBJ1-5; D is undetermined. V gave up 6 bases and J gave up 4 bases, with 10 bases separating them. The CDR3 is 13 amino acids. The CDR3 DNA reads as TGTGCCAGCAGCTATTCGGAGAATCAGCCCCAGCATTTT. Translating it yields CASSYSENQPQHF.

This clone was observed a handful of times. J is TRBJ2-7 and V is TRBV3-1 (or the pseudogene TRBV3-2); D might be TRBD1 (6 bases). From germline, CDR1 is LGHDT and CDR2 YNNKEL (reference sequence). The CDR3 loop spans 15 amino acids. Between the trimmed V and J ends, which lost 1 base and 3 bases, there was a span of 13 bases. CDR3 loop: CASSQGQGIFYEQYF. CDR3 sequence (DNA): TGTGCCAGCAGCCAAGGGCAGGGGATATTCTACGAGCAGTACTTC.

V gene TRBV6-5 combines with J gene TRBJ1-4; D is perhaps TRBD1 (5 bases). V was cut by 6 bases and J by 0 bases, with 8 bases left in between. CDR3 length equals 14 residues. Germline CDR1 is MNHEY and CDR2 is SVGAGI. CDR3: CASRSQATNEKLFF. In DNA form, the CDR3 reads TGTGCCAGCAGGTCACAGGCAACTAATGAAAAACTGTTTTTT.

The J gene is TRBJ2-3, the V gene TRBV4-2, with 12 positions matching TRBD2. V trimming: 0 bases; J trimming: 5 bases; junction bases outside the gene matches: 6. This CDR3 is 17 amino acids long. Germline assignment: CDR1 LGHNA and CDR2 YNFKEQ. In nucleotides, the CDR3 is TGTGCCAGCAGCCAAGAGACTAGCGGGGGATACGGAGATACGCAGTATTTT. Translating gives CASSQETSGGYGDTQYF.

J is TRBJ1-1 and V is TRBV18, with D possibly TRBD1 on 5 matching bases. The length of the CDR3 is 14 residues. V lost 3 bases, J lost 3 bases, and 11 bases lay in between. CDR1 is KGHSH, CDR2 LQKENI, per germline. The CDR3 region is CASSPSLTDTEAFF. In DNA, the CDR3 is TGTGCCAGCTCACCCTCCCTGACAGACACTGAAGCTTTCTTT.

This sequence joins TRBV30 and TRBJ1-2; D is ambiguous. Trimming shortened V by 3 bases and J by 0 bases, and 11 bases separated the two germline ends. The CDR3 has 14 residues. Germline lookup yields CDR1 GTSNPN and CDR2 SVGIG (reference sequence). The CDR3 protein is CAWRTSPANYGYTF. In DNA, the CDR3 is TGTGCCTGGAGGACATCTCCAGCTAACTATGGCTACACCTTC.

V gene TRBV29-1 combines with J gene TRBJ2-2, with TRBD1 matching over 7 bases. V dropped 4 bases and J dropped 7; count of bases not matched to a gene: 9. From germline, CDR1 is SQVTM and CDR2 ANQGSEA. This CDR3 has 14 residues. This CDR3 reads CSVAGTARGGELFF. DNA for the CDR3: TGCAGCGTTGCCGGGACAGCTCGGGGCGGGGAGCTGTTTTTT.

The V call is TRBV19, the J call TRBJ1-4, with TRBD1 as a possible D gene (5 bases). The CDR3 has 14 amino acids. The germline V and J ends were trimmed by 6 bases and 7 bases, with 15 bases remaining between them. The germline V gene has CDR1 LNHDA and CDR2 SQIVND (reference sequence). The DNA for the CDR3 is TGTGCCAGTAGCCAGGGCAGGGAAAGTGAAAAACTGTTTTTT. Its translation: CASSQGRESEKLFF. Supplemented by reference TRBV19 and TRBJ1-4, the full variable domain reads DGGITQSPKYLFRKEGQNVTLSCEQNLNHDAMYWYRQDPGQGLRLIYYSQIVNDFQKGDIAEGYSVSREKKESFPLTVTSAQKNPTAFYLCASSQGRESEKLFFGSGTQLSVL.

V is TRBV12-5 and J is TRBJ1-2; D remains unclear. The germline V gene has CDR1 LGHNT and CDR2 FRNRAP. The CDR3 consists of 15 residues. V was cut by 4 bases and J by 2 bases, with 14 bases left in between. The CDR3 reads CASGSTGWSNYGYTF. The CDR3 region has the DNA TGTGCTAGTGGTTCGACCGGGTGGAGCAACTATGGCTACACCTTC.

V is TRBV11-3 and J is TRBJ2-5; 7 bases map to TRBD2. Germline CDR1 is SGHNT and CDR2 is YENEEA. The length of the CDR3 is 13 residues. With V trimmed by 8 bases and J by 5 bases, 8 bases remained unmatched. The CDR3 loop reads CASRSGVGETQYF. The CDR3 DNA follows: TGTGCCAGCCGAAGCGGGGTAGGCGAGACCCAGTACTTC.

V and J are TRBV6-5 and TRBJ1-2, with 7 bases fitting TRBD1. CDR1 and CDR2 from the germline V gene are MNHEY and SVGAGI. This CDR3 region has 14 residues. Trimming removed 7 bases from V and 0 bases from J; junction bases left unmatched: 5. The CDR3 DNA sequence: TGTGCCAGCATTGGGACAGAGCCTAACTATGGCTACACCTTC. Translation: CASIGTEPNYGYTF.

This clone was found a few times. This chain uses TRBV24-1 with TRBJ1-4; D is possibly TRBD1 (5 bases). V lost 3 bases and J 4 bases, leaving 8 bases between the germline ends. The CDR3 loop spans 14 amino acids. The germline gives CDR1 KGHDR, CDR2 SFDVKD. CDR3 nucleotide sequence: TGTGCCACCAGTGATGGGGGGATTAATGAAAAACTGTTTTTT. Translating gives CATSDGGINEKLFF.

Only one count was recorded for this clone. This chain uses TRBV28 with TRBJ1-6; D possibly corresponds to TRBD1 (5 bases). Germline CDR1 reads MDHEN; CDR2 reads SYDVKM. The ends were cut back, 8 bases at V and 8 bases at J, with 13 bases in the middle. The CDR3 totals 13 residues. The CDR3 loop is CASSGSSDSPLHF. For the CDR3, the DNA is TGTGCCAGCTCAGGGTCCTCGGATTCACCCCTCCACTTT.

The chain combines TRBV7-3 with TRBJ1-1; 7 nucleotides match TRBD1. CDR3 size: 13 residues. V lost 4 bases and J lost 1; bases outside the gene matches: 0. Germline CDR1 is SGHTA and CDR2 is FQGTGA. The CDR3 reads CASSWDRNTEAFF. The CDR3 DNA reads TGTGCCAGCAGCTGGGACAGGAACACTGAAGCTTTCTTT.

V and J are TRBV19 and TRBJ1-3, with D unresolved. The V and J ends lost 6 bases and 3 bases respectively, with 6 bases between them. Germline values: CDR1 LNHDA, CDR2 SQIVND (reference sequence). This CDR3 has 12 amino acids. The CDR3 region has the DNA TGTGCCAGTAGAAGCCTTGGAAACACCATATATTTT. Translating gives CASRSLGNTIYF.

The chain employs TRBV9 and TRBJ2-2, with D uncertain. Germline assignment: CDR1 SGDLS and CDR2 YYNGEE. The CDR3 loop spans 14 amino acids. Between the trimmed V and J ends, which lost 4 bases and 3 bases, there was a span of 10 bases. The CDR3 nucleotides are TGTGCCAGCAGCCCCGTTAGCCACACCGGGGAGCTGTTTTTT. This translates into CASSPVSHTGELFF.

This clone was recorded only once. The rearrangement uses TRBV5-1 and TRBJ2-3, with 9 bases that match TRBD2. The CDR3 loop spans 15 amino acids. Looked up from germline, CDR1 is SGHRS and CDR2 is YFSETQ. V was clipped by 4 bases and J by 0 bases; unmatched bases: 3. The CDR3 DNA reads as TGCGCCAGCAGCCTGACTAGCGGTAGCACAGATACGCAGTATTTT. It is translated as CASSLTSGSTDTQYF.

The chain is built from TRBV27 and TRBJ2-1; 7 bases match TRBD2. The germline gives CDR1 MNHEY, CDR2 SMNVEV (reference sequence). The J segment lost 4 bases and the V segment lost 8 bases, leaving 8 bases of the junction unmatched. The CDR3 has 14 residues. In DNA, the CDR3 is TGTGCCAGCCACTCCCCGGGACTATACAATGAGCAGTTCTTC. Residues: CASHSPGLYNEQFF.